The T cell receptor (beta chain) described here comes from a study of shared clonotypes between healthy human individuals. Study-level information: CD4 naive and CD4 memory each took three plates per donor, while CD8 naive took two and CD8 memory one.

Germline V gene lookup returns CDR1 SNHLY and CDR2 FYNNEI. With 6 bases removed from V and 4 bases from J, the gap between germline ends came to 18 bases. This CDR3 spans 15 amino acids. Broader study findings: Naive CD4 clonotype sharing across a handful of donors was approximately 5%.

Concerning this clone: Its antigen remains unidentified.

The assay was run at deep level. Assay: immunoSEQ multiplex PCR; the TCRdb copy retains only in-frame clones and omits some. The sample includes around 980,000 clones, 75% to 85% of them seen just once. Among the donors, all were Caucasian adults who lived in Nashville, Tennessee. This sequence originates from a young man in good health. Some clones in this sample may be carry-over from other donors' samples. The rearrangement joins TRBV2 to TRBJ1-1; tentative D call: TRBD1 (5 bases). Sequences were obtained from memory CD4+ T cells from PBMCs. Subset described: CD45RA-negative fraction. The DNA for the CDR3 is TGTGCCAGCAGCCTAACAGGCACTTGGGGCACTGAAGCTTTCTTT. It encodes CASSLTGTWGTEAFF.